This T cell receptor beta chain was captured by sequencing in a study of cytomegalovirus exposure and HLA in healthy donors. Study outcomes and limitations: There were some public TCRs occurring in many donors, but most TCR sequences were rare.

Profiling relied on immunoSEQ multiplex PCR, and the TCRdb table lists in-frame clones only, not all of them. This table has 200,000 to 300,000 clones, about 83% appearing once. With V trimmed by 8 bases and J by 9 bases, 4 bases remained unmatched. The CDR3 consists of 12 residues. CDR1 and CDR2 from the germline V gene are MRHNA and SNTAGT. On this clone: What it binds is unknown.

The TCR originated in a man younger than 30 in good health and CMV-seronegative. The J gene is TRBJ2-1, the V gene TRBV6-4; 10 bases match TRBD1. Input material: PBMCs. CDR3 nucleotides: TGTGCCAGCGGGGGACAGGGGCTTGAGCAGTTCTTC. Protein sequence: CASGGQGLEQFF.